The rows below give T cell receptor beta chains drawn from one sample of a study of blood T cell repertoires in COVID-19. Profiled with immunoSEQ multiplex PCR; TCRdb holds only in-frame clones, not every one. The sample yields some 350,000 clones, more than 85% seen once. Sequencing was performed on peripheral blood. The receptors were gathered from a human donor in a cohort sampled during active COVID-19. Both conserved end residues are part of each CDR3. A D gene is named only where the DNA matches it firmly. Size is omitted from some rows. Given values are once, few, many or a class for expanded clones.

few TRBJ1-4 TRBD1 TRBV28 TGTGCCAGCAGTGGGGACAGGGGGGATGAAAAACTGTTTTTT CASSGDRGDEKLFF
- TRBJ1-1 - TRBV20-1 TGCAGTGCTAGTCCGCAGATGAACACTGAAGCTTTCTTT CSASPQMNTEAFF
- TRBJ2-7 TRBD2 TRBV2 TGTGCCAGCAGTGACCGGCTAGCGGGGGCCCAGGGGGAGCAGTACTTC CASSDRLAGAQGEQYF
- TRBJ2-5 - TRBV2 TGTGCCAGCAGTGAATTTGGAGGGATTCAAGAGACCCAGTACTTC CASSEFGGIQETQYF
once TRBJ2-1 TRBD2 TRBV5-4 TGTGCCAGCAGCTTTTCGGCGGGAGTCAATGAGCAGTTCTTC CASSFSAGVNEQFF
- TRBJ2-7 - TRBV11-3 TGTGCCAGCAGCTCCCACCCCGGGGACGAGCAGTACTTC CASSSHPGDEQYF
- TRBJ2-1 TRBD1 TRBV7-8 TGTGCCAGCAGCTATTCCCGGGACAGGGCCGGAGAGCAGTTCTTC CASSYSRDRAGEQFF
- TRBJ1-1 - TRBV7-3 TGTGCCAGCTCTTGGGCCCAGAACACTGAAGCTTTCTTT CASSWAQNTEAFF
- TRBJ1-3 - TRBV5-1 TGCGCCAGCAGCTTGGACGGCTCTGGAAACACCATATATTTT CASSLDGSGNTIYF
- TRBJ1-5 TRBD1 TRBV30 TGTGCCTGGAGTCCTGACAGGGATCAGCCCCAGCATTTT CAWSPDRDQPQHF
- TRBJ2-7 - TRBV6-5 TGTGCCAGCAGTTACGGGCAGGGGAAGTCCTACGAGCAGTACTTC CASSYGQGKSYEQYF
- TRBJ2-5 - TRBV5-1 TGCGCCAGCAGCTTGAAGCCCCCCACCCAAGAGACCCAGTACTTC CASSLKPPTQETQYF
once TRBJ1-2 TRBD1 TRBV27 TGTGCCAGCCGATCAGGAGACAGGGGAGGCTATGGCTACACCTTC CASRSGDRGGYGYTF
- TRBJ1-6 - TRBV11-2 TGTGCCAGCAGCTTATTAGGGGTAAGGAATTCACCCCTCCACTTT CASSLLGVRNSPLHF
- TRBJ2-3 TRBD2 TRBV11-2 TGTGCCAGCAGCTTGAAGCGGGAGAGGTTGGAAGATACGCAGTATTTT CASSLKRERLEDTQYF
- TRBJ2-7 TRBD1 TRBV19 TGTGCCAGTAGTGGACAGGCGAGCTCCTACGAGCAGTACTTC CASSGQASSYEQYF